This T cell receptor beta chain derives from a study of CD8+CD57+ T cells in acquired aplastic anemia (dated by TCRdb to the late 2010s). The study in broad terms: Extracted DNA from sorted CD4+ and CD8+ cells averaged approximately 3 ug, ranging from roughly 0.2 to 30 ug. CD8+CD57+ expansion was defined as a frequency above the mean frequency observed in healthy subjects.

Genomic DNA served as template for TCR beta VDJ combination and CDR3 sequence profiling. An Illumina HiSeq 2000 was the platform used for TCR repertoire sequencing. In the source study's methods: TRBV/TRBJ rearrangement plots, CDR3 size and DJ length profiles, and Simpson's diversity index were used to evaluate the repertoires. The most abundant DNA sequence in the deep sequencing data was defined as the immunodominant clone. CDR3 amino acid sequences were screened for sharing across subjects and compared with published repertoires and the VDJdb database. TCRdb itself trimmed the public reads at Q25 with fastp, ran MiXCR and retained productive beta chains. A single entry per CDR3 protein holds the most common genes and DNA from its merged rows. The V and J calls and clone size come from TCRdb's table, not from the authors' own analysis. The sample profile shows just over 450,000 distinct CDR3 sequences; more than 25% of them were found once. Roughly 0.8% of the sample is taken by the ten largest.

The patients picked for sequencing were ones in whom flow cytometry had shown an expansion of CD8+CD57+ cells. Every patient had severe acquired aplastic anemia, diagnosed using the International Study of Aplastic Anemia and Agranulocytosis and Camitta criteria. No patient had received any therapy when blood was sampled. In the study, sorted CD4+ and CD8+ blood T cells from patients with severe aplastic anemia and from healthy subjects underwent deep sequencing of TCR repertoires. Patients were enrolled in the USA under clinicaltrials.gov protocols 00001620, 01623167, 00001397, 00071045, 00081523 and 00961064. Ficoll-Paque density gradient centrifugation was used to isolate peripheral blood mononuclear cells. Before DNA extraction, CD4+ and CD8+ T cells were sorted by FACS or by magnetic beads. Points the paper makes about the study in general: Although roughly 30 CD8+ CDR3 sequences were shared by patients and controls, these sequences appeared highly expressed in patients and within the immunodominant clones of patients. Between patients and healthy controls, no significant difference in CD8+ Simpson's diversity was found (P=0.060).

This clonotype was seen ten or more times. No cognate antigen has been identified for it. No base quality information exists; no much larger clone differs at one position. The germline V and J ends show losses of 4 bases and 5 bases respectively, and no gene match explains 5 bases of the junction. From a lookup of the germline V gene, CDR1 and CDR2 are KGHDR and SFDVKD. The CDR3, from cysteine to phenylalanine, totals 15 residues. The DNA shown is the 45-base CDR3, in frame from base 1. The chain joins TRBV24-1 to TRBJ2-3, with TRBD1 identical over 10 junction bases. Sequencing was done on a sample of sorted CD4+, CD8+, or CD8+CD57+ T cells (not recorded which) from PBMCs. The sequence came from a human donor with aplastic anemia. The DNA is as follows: TGTGCCACCAGTGAGCCGGGACAGGGGATAGATACGCAGTATTTT. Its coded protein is CATSEPGQGIDTQYF.